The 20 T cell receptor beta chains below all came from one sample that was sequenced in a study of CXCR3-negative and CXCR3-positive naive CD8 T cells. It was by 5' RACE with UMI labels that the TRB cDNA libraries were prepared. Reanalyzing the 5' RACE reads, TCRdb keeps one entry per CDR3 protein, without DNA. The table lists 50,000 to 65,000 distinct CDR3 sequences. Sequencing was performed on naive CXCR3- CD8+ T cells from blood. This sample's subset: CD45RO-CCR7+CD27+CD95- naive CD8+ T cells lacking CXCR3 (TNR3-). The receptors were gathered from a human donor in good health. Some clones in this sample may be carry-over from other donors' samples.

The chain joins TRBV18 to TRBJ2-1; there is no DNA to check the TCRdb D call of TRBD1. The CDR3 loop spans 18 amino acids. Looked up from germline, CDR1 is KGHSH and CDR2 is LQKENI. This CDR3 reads CASSRESISRVDNNEQFF.

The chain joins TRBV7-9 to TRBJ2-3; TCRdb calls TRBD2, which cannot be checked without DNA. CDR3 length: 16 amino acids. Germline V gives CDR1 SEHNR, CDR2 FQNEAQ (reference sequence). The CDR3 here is CASSLVAGWGTDTQYF.

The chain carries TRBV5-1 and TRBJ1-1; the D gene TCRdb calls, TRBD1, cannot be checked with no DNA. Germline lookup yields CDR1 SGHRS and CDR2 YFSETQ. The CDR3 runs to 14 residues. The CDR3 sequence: CASSLLHPGAGAFF.

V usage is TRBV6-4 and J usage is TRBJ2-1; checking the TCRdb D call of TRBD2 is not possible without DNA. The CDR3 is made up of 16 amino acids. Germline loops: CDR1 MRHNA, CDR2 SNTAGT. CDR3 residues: CASSDSASGDYNEQFF.

The CDR3 sequence is CASSQDPRVGEQYF. The chain joins TRBV14 to TRBJ2-7. Germline CDR1 SGHDN, CDR2 FVKESK. The CDR3 has 14 amino acids. Based on the CDR3 plus reference TRBV14 and TRBJ2-7, the full variable domain is EAGVTQFPSHSVIEKGQTVTLRCDPISGHDNLYWYRRVMGKEIKFLLHFVKESKQDESGMPNNRFLAERTGGTYSTLKVQPAELEDSGVYFCASSQDPRVGEQYFGPGTRLTVT.

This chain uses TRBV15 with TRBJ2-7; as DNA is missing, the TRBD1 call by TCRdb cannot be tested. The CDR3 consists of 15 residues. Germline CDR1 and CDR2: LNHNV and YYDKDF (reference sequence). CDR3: CATSSGTGGSYEQYF.

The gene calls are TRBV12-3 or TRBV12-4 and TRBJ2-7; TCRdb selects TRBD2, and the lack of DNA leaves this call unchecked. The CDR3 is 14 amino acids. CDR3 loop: CASSILAGAYKQYF.

The CDR3 is CASSQGQGRAQPQHF. This sequence joins TRBV4-3 and TRBJ1-5; there is no DNA to check the TCRdb D call of TRBD1. Germline CDR1 reads LGHNA; CDR2 reads YSLEER. CDR3 length: 15 amino acids.

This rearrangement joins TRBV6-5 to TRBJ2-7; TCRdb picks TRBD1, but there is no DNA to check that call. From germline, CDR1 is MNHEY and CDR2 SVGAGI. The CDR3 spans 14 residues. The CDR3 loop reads CATRPGTASYEQYF.

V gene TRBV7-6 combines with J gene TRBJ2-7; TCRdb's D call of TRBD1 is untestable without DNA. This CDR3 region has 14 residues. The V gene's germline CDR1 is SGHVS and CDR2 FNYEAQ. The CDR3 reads CASSLAGTGDEQYF.

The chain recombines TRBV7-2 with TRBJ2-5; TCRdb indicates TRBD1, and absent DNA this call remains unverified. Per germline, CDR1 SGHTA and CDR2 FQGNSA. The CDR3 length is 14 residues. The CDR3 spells CASSLARVGETQYF. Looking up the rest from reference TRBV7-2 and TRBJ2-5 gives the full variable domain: GAGVSQSPSNKVTEKGKDVELRCDPISGHTALYWYRQSLGQGLEFLIYFQGNSAPDKSGLPSDRFSAERTGGSVSTLTIQRTQQEDSAVYLCASSLARVGETQYFGPGTRLLVL.

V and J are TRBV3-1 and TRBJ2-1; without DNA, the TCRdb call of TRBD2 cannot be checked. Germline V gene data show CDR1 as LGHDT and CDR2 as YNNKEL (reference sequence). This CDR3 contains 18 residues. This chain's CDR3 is CASSQHLWGTSGKNEQFF.

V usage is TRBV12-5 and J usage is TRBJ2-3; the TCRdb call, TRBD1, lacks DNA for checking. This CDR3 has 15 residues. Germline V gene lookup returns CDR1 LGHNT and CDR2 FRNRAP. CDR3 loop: CASGPLGGLTDTQYF.

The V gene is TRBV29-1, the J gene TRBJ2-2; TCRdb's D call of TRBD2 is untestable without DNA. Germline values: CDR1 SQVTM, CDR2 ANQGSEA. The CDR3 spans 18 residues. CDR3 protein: CSAYSSGLAGGVAGELFF.

This CDR3 reads CASWGTHTGELFF. The V and J genes are TRBV27 and TRBJ2-2; no DNA is available, so the TRBD1 call from TCRdb remains unchecked. CDR1 MNHEY and CDR2 SMNVEV come from the germline V gene (reference sequence). The CDR3 has 13 residues.

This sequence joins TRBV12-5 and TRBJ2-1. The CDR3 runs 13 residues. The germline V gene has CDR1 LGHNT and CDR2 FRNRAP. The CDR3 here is CASGQGSYSEQFF.

The CDR3 sequence: CASSVGGASYNEQFF. This chain links TRBV9 with TRBJ2-1; the TCRdb call, TRBD2, lacks DNA for checking. Germline V gene lookup returns CDR1 SGDLS and CDR2 YYNGEE. This CDR3 is 15 amino acids long.

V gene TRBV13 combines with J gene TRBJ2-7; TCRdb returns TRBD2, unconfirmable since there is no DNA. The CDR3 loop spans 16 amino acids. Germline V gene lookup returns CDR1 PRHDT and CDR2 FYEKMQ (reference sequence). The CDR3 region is CASSLYLAEAGGEQYF.

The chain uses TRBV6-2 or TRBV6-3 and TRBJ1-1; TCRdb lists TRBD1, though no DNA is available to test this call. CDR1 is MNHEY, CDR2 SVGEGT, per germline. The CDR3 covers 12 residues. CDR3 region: CASRHQGDEAFF.

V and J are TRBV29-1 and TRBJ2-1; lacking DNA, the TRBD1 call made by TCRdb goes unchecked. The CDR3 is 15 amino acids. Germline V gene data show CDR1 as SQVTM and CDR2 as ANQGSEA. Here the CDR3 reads CSVDKGQGRWDEQFF.